The sequence of this T cell receptor beta chain was determined in a study of memory CD4+ T cells and cytomegalovirus serostatus. This CDR3 region has 13 residues. CDR1 and CDR2 from the germline V gene are SGHNT and YYREEE (reference sequence). The germline V and J ends were trimmed by 2 bases and 4 bases, with 9 bases remaining between them. Using immunoSEQ multiplex PCR, the repertoire was profiled, and TCRdb retains in-frame clones only, with some absent. The sample comprises tens of thousands of clones, around 70% of which are singletons, and 1.2% rests with the top ten. Notes on this clone: Its antigen is still unknown.

The study, taken as a whole, reports: Each of some 67 CMV-associated TCRbeta sequences occurred in one to five individuals.

Single viable CD3+CD4+CD8-CD45RO+ cells were sorted as the memory CD4+ T cells. The sequence came from an adult in good health and CMV-seropositive. Material for sequencing was memory CD4+ T cells from blood. The chain combines TRBV5-4 with TRBJ2-5; D assignment may be TRBD1 or TRBD2 (5 bases each). CDR3 bases: TGTGCCAGCAGCTTTGAGGGGATAGAGACCCAGTACTTC. Protein sequence: CASSFEGIETQYF.